This TCR beta chain originates from a study of tumor-infiltrating lymphocytes in oesophageal squamous cell carcinoma. TCRdb re-derived calls from the PCR reads in MiXCR, one entry per CDR3 protein. The sample has over 10,000 distinct CDR3 sequences; less than 55% are singletons. The clonotype comes from a female donor with esophageal squamous cell carcinoma. The sequenced sample consisted of esophageal tumor tissue.

CDR3: CASSSDLGINEQYF. DNA of the CDR3: TGTGCCAGCAGCTCTGACTTGGGCATCAATGAGCAGTACTTC. This chain links TRBV7-2 with TRBJ2-7, with D uncertain. V lost 4 bases to trimming and J lost 7 bases, with 17 bases between them. Looked up from germline, CDR1 is SGHTA and CDR2 is FQGNSA. The CDR3 length is 14 residues.